The next 21 T cell receptor beta chains were all read from a single sample in a study of blood T cell repertoires in COVID-19. Clones were sequenced by immunoSEQ multiplex PCR, and TCRdb holds only the in-frame ones, with some missing. The sample has about 71,000 clones, about nine tenths seen once. The sequenced material came from peripheral blood. Receptors originate from a woman under 30 with acute or convalescent COVID-19.

This CDR3 reads CASSPLGGSSYNSPLHF. The CDR3 DNA reads as TGTGCCAGCTCACCATTGGGCGGGAGCTCCTATAATTCACCCCTCCACTTT. The chain couples TRBV18 to TRBJ1-6; D is unclear. Germline V gene sequence: CDR1 KGHSH, CDR2 LQKENI. CDR3 length: 17 amino acids. The V gene lost 2 bases and the J gene lost 0 bases, with 11 bases spanning the gap.

There are a few counts of this clone. V usage is TRBV5-1 and J usage is TRBJ1-6, with 8 bases matching TRBD1. The CDR3 extends over 15 amino acids. In germline, CDR1 is SGHRS, CDR2 YFSETQ. Trimming cost V 4 bases and J 9 bases; bases outside gene matches: 9. This CDR3 reads CASSPGQGFGSPLHF. Here the CDR3 DNA reads TGCGCCAGCAGCCCCGGACAGGGCTTCGGTTCACCCCTCCACTTT. The full variable domain, completed using reference TRBV5-1 and TRBJ1-6, is KAGVTQTPRYLIKTRGQQVTLSCSPISGHRSVSWYQQTPGQGLQFLFEYFSETQRNKGNFPGRFSGRQFSNSRSEMNVSTLELGDSALYLCASSPGQGFGSPLHFGNGTRLTVT.

The chain recombines TRBV5-4 with TRBJ1-1; perhaps TRBD1 as D (5 bases). The CDR3 has 15 amino acids. Between the trimmed V and J ends, which lost 0 bases and 1 base, there was a span of 10 bases. CDR1 is SGHNT, CDR2 YYREEE, per germline (reference sequence). The chain's CDR3 is CASSLVRGTNTEAFF. As DNA, the CDR3 is TGTGCCAGCAGCTTGGTAAGGGGCACGAACACTGAAGCTTTCTTT.

The chain carries TRBV2 and TRBJ1-1, with 8 bases lining up with TRBD1. In germline, CDR1 is SNHLY, CDR2 FYNNEI. J gave up 7 bases and V 6 bases, and 13 bases lay outside the gene matches. CDR3 length: 15 amino acids. The CDR3 loop is CASRQNRGGRGEAFF. The CDR3 region has the DNA TGTGCCAGCAGGCAAAACAGGGGGGGTAGGGGTGAAGCTTTCTTT. The full variable domain, rest sourced from reference TRBV2 and TRBJ1-1, is EPEVTQTPSHQVTQMGQEVILRCVPISNHLYFYWYRQILGQKVEFLVSFYNNEISEKSEIFDDQFSVERPDGSNFTLKIRSTKLEDSAMYFCASRQNRGGRGEAFFGQGTRLTVV.

The V and J genes are TRBV12-3 or TRBV12-4 and TRBJ2-7, with 9 bases identical to TRBD1. With V trimmed by 2 bases and J by 6 bases, 2 bases remained unmatched. The CDR3 covers 13 residues. The CDR3, as DNA: TGTGCCAGCAGTTTAACAGGGGGCGGCGAGCAGTACTTC. This codes for CASSLTGGGEQYF.

The CDR3 nucleotides read TGTGCCAGCAGTTCGGGGTCTATCTACGAGCAGTACTTC. It yields the protein CASSSGSIYEQYF. The chain carries TRBV6-5 and TRBJ2-7, with D tentatively TRBD2 (5 bases). The V gene's germline CDR1 is MNHEY and CDR2 SVGAGI. The CDR3 spans 13 residues. Trimming cost V 4 bases and J 3 bases, with 10 bases left between them.

The J gene is TRBJ2-3, the V gene TRBV7-9; D is uncertain. The germline V and J ends were trimmed by 2 bases and 2 bases, with 8 bases remaining between them. CDR3 length equals 14 residues. Germline CDR1 reads SEHNR; CDR2 reads FQNEAQ (reference sequence). CDR3 sequence: CASSLFGDTDTQYF. In DNA, the CDR3 is TGTGCCAGCAGCTTATTTGGAGACACAGATACGCAGTATTTT.

CDR3 in amino acids: CASRQGAADTQYF. Here the CDR3 DNA reads TGTGCCAGCAGACAGGGGGCCGCAGATACGCAGTATTTT. The V and J genes are TRBV27 and TRBJ2-3; TRBD1 matches 9 bases. V shed 6 bases, J shed 4 bases, and the junction held 2 bases outside the gene matches. The V gene's germline CDR1 is MNHEY and CDR2 SMNVEV (reference sequence). CDR3 length: 13 residues.

V is TRBV12-3 or TRBV12-4 and J is TRBJ1-5, with no clear D. V shed 1 base and J shed 5 bases, with 6 bases lying between them. The CDR3 is 13 residues long. CDR3 residues: CASSLGADQPQHF. The CDR3 nucleotides are TGTGCCAGCAGTTTAGGTGCGGATCAGCCCCAGCATTTT.

This chain connects TRBV6-5 to TRBJ2-7; TRBD2 is a possible D gene (6 bases). Germline V CDR1 and CDR2: MNHEY, SVGAGI. The V gene lost 5 bases and the J gene lost 2 bases, with 16 bases spanning the gap. The CDR3 is 15 residues long. Here the CDR3 DNA reads TGTGCCAGCAGTCACCGCCGGACTAACGCCTACGAGCAGTACTTC. Encoded protein: CASSHRRTNAYEQYF.

In this sample, this clone turned up a few times. This chain links TRBV6-6 with TRBJ1-2; 11 nucleotides align to TRBD1. This CDR3 contains 15 residues. J was trimmed by 6 bases and V by 7 bases; bases with no gene match: 10. From germline, CDR1 is MNHNY and CDR2 SVGAGI (reference sequence). For the CDR3, the DNA is TGTGCCAGCACCCACCGGACAGGGGGCTTTGATGGCTACACCTTC. It encodes CASTHRTGGFDGYTF.

V is TRBV24-1 and J is TRBJ1-4, with D uncertain. Germline values: CDR1 KGHDR, CDR2 SFDVKD. The CDR3 spans 14 residues. The V end was cut by 5 bases, the J end by 8 bases, with 14 bases between. CDR3 nucleotides: TGTGCCACCAGTGTCTGCGTCGGAGGCGAAAAACTGTTTTTT. Its protein is CATSVCVGGEKLFF.

The chain couples TRBV9 to TRBJ2-2; 8 bases are a match to TRBD1. The ends lost 0 bases at V and 7 bases at J; junction bases unmatched: 14. CDR3 length: 18 residues. Germline V lookup: CDR1 SGDLS, CDR2 YYNGEE. This CDR3 is CASSVAPIQTGEHGELFF. The CDR3 region has the DNA TGTGCCAGCAGCGTAGCTCCGATTCAGACAGGGGAACACGGGGAGCTGTTTTTT.

The chain is built from TRBV30 and TRBJ1-1; D is undetermined. Trimming pared 0 bases from V and 12 bases from J, leaving 20 bases between. From germline, CDR1 is GTSNPN and CDR2 SVGIG (reference sequence). The CDR3 runs to 14 residues. For the CDR3, the DNA is TGTGCCTGGAGTGTCGAGGGTGGGAGACAACGGACTTTCTTT. As protein: CAWSVEGGRQRTFF. Together with reference TRBV30 and TRBJ1-1, the CDR3 gives the full variable domain: SQTIHQWPATLVQPVGSPLSLECTVEGTSNPNLYWYRQAAGRGLQLLFYSVGIGQISSEVPQNLSASRPQDRQFILSSKKLLLSDSGFYLCAWSVEGGRQRTFFGQGTRLTVV.

The chain links TRBV6-5 to TRBJ2-1; 11 nucleotides agree with TRBD2. With 10 bases clipped from V and 3 bases from J, the junction kept 8 bases outside the gene matches. The CDR3 contains 15 residues. Germline CDR1 reads MNHEY; CDR2 reads SVGAGI. CDR3 loop: CATEQTSGDYNEQFF. For the CDR3, the DNA is TGTGCCACCGAACAGACTAGCGGGGACTACAATGAGCAGTTCTTC.

CDR3 sequence reads: CASSQGHGSEAFF. CDR3 DNA: TGCGCCAGCAGCCAAGGACACGGATCCGAAGCTTTCTTT. V is TRBV4-3 and J is TRBJ1-1; no reliable D call. With 1 base removed from V and 8 bases from J, the gap between germline ends came to 11 bases. This CDR3 region has 13 residues. Per germline, CDR1 LGHNA and CDR2 YSLEER.

The chain joins TRBV4-3 to TRBJ2-2; perhaps TRBD2 as D (6 bases). Germline V gene lookup returns CDR1 LGHNA and CDR2 YSLEER. This CDR3 is 15 amino acids long. The V end was cut by 4 bases, the J end by 2 bases, with 11 bases between. CDR3 coding DNA: TGCGCCAGCAGCCCGACTAGTCTTAACACCGGGGAGCTGTTTTTT. Translating it yields CASSPTSLNTGELFF.

The chain combines TRBV7-8 with TRBJ2-1; 7 bases are shared with TRBD2. V shed 6 bases, J shed 11 bases, and the junction held 16 bases outside the gene matches. Germline assignment: CDR1 SGHVS and CDR2 FQNEAQ. This CDR3 is 15 amino acids long. This CDR3 reads CASRGQVGLGFKQFF. CDR3 DNA: TGTGCCAGCAGGGGCCAGGTAGGACTAGGATTTAAGCAGTTCTTC.

This chain links TRBV28 with TRBJ2-3; 8 bases fit TRBD1. The junction had 7 bases not matched to a gene; V was cut back by 3 bases and J by 5 bases. The CDR3 contains 15 residues. Germline V gene data show CDR1 as MDHEN and CDR2 as SYDVKM. In nucleotides, the CDR3 is TGTGCCAGCAGTTTTCACTCCAGGGGGCAAGATACGCAGTATTTT. Protein sequence: CASSFHSRGQDTQYF. The whole variable domain, remainder taken from reference TRBV28 and TRBJ2-3, is DVKVTQSSRYLVKRTGEKVFLECVQDMDHENMFWYRQDPGLGLRLIYFSYDVKMKEKGDIPEGYSVSREKKERFSLILESASTNQTSMYLCASSFHSRGQDTQYFGPGTRLTVL.

The chain combines TRBV2 with TRBJ2-2, with 8 bases aligning to TRBD1. CDR1 and CDR2 from the germline V gene are SNHLY and FYNNEI. Trimming took 7 bases from V and 6 from J; bases not matched to a gene: 7. The CDR3 loop spans 14 amino acids. The CDR3 region has the DNA TGTGCCAGCACAGGGACAGGCGGATCCGGGGAGCTGTTTTTT. Translated: CASTGTGGSGELFF.

The gene calls are TRBV10-2 and TRBJ1-3; D gene ambiguous. Between the trimmed V and J ends, which lost 6 bases and 0 bases, there was a span of 12 bases. Per germline, CDR1 WSHSY and CDR2 SAAADI. The CDR3 is 15 amino acids. The CDR3, as DNA: TGCGCCAGCAGAGCCCGCGAGGGCTCTGGAAACACCATATATTTT. Residues: CASRAREGSGNTIYF.